Listed below are T cell receptor beta chains from one sample, sequenced in a study of technical replicates of blood from a handful of donors. Some clones are missing from TCRdb's copy, which holds only in-frame ones; the method was immunoSEQ multiplex PCR. The sample holds roughly 65,000 clones, 88% seen once. The specimen sequenced was PBMCs. The receptors shown here come from a human donor in good health. Some clones in this sample may be carry-over from other donors' samples. Both conserved end residues are part of each CDR3. The D gene is left open where the match is weak. Size is omitted from some rows. Given values are once, few, many or a class for expanded clones.

>TRBJ1-5|.|TRBV18|.
CASSPWGDNQPQHF
TGTGCCAGCTCACCGTGGGGCGACAATCAGCCCCAGCATTTT
>TRBJ1-2|.|TRBV28|.
CASSFHDRNYGYTF
TGTGCCAGCAGTTTCCACGACAGGAACTATGGCTACACCTTC
>TRBJ2-7|TRBD1|TRBV7-3|.
CASSSTGTGSYEQYF
TGTGCCAGCAGCTCCACCGGGACAGGGTCCTACGAGCAGTACTTC
>TRBJ1-6|.|TRBV11-3|.
CASSLGAGNSPLHF
TGTGCCAGCAGCTTAGGGGCAGGTAATTCACCCCTCCACTTT
>TRBJ2-1|TRBD1|TRBV7-7|once
CASSQAGTGTNEQFF
TGTGCCAGCAGCCAAGCCGGGACAGGGACCAATGAGCAGTTCTTC
>TRBJ2-7|.|TRBV29-1|once
CSASGSRSSYEQYF
TGCAGCGCCTCGGGGAGTAGGAGCTCCTACGAGCAGTACTTC
>TRBJ2-5|TRBD1|TRBV11-2|.
CASSLATGTETQYF
TGTGCCAGCAGCTTAGCGACAGGGACGGAGACCCAGTACTTC
>TRBJ2-7|.|TRBV6-5|.
CASSKNPGYEQYF
TGTGCCAGCAGTAAGAATCCAGGGTACGAGCAGTACTTC
>TRBJ1-2|.|TRBV30|few
CAWTRQSKGGYTF
TGTGCCTGGACCAGACAGTCAAAGGGGGGCTACACCTTC
>TRBJ2-7|.|TRBV13|.
CASSPQWPGGAEQYF
TGTGCCAGCAGCCCGCAGTGGCCTGGAGGAGCCGAGCAGTACTTC
>TRBJ1-6|TRBD1|TRBV5-1|.
CASSLSGQENSPLHF
TGCGCCAGCAGCTTATCGGGACAGGAAAATTCACCCCTCCACTTT
>TRBJ2-3|TRBD1|TRBV9|.
CASTIGQGVDTQYF
TGTGCCAGCACTATTGGACAGGGGGTCGATACGCAGTATTTT
>TRBJ1-5|.|TRBV5-4|.
CASSEGGRSGNQPQHF
TGTGCCAGCAGCGAGGGCGGGCGAAGCGGCAATCAGCCCCAGCATTTT
>TRBJ1-4|.|TRBV4-3|.
CASSQDQGQGEKLFF
TGCGCCAGCAGCCAAGATCAGGGTCAGGGGGAAAAACTGTTTTTT